Below are 9 T cell receptor beta chains sequenced from a single sample in a study of blood T cell repertoires in COVID-19. The repertoire was sequenced with immunoSEQ multiplex PCR; TCRdb's copy has only in-frame clones and lacks some. Here the sample spans hundreds of thousands of clones, roughly 90% being singletons. Sequencing was carried out using peripheral blood. All receptors derive from a woman aged 50 to 65 with acute or convalescent COVID-19.

The chain has TRBV12-3 or TRBV12-4 and TRBJ1-2, with D uncertain. This CDR3 has 12 residues. V dropped 6 bases and J dropped 8 bases, with 13 bases sitting between them. In DNA, the CDR3 is TGTGCCAGCAGCCACGGGGAAATAGGCTACACCTTC. Protein sequence: CASSHGEIGYTF.

As to this clone: The junction departs from the called germline gene at one end, perhaps through a read error. This chain joins TRBV7-9 and TRBJ2-3; D remains ambiguous. CDR1 is SEHNR, CDR2 FQNEAQ, per germline (reference sequence). The CDR3 extends over 11 amino acids. The CDR3 DNA sequence: TGTGTCAGCAACGGGTTAGGTACGCAGTATTTT. Translating gives CVSNGLGTQYF.

The chain employs TRBV12-3 or TRBV12-4 and TRBJ2-7; TRBD2 matches 10 bases. V dropped 4 bases and J dropped 3; count of bases not matched to a gene: 0. The CDR3 is made up of 13 amino acids. DNA for the CDR3: TGTGCCAGCAGTTCTAGCGGGAGCTACGAGCAGTACTTC. Amino acids: CASSSSGSYEQYF.

The gene calls are TRBV9 and TRBJ1-3; no clear D gene. V lost 0 bases to trimming and J lost 0 bases, with 4 bases between them. Germline values: CDR1 SGDLS, CDR2 YYNGEE. The CDR3 runs 14 residues. The CDR3 nucleotides are TGTGCCAGCAGCGTAGGTAGCTCTGGAAACACCATATATTTT. This sequence encodes CASSVGSSGNTIYF.

The rearrangement links TRBV18 to TRBJ2-2, with 7 nucleotides matching TRBD1. Per germline, CDR1 KGHSH and CDR2 LQKENI. This CDR3 is built from 13 residues. The junction had 1 base not matched to a gene; V was cut back by 5 bases and J by 4 bases. The CDR3 protein is CASSSGGTGELFF. As DNA, the CDR3 is TGTGCCAGCTCATCAGGGGGCACCGGGGAGCTGTTTTTT. Full variable domain (remainder filled in from reference TRBV18 and TRBJ2-2): NAGVMQNPRHLVRRRGQEARLRCSPMKGHSHVYWYRQLPEEGLKFMVYLQKENIIDESGMPKERFSAEFPKEGPSILRIQQVVRGDSAAYFCASSSGGTGELFFGEGSRLTVL.

The V gene is TRBV18, the J gene TRBJ1-2; D may be TRBD1 (5 bases). The CDR3 covers 17 residues. The germline CDR1 and CDR2 sequences are KGHSH and LQKENI. The germline V and J ends were trimmed by 1 base and 0 bases, with 15 bases remaining between them. The CDR3 DNA reads TGTGCCAGCTCACCACTACCCATGGCAGGGACTAACTATGGCTACACCTTC. Its protein is CASSPLPMAGTNYGYTF.

The chain recombines TRBV5-1 with TRBJ2-5; no clear D gene. Trimming removed 5 bases from V and 2 bases from J, with 7 bases in between. From germline, CDR1 is SGHRS and CDR2 YFSETQ. The CDR3 runs to 12 residues. The CDR3 here is CASSSPQETQYF. In DNA, the CDR3 is TGCGCCAGCAGTTCCCCTCAAGAGACCCAGTACTTC.

V usage is TRBV7-8 and J usage is TRBJ2-1; tentatively, D is TRBD1 (6 bases). CDR3 length: 15 amino acids. CDR1 and CDR2 (germline): SGHVS, FQNEAQ. Deletions cut 3 bases from V and 1 base from J, with 10 bases between. This CDR3 is CASSFPQGSYNEQFF. The CDR3 DNA sequence: TGTGCCAGCAGCTTTCCACAGGGTTCCTACAATGAGCAGTTCTTC.

The V call is TRBV12-5, the J call TRBJ2-1, with TRBD2 identical over 8 bases. V lost 2 bases and J lost 5; bases outside the gene matches: 5. Germline CDR1 is LGHNT and CDR2 is FRNRAP. The CDR3 totals 15 residues. The CDR3 DNA reads as TGTGCTAGTGGTTTGCTGATAGCGGGGCACAATGAGCAGTTCTTC. Its protein is CASGLLIAGHNEQFF. Together with reference TRBV12-5 and TRBJ2-1, the CDR3 gives the full variable domain: DARVTQTPRHKVTEMGQEVTMRCQPILGHNTVFWYRQTMMQGLELLAYFRNRAPLDDSGMPKDRFSAEMPDATLATLKIQPSEPRDSAVYFCASGLLIAGHNEQFFGPGTRLTVL.